This T cell receptor beta chain was sequenced in a study of T cell changes during pregnancy in multiple sclerosis. Clones were sequenced by immunoSEQ multiplex PCR, and TCRdb holds only the in-frame ones, with some missing. The sample includes approximately 32,000 clones, 85% to 95% seen only once; the top ten take 0.35% to 0.5%. The source of this sequence is a female donor with multiple sclerosis, enrolled in a pregnancy study. This specimen was CD4+ T cells from peripheral blood mononuclear cells, taken in the second trimester of pregnancy.

The chain's CDR3 is CASSQEGPGLQETQYF. CDR3 nucleotides: TGTGCCAGCAGCCAAGAGGGGCCAGGACTACAAGAGACCCAGTACTTC. This chain connects TRBV4-2 to TRBJ2-5; maybe TRBD2 (6 bases). The CDR3 length is 16 residues. V lost 0 bases to trimming and J lost 2 bases, with 13 bases between them. Germline assignment: CDR1 LGHNA and CDR2 YNFKEQ.